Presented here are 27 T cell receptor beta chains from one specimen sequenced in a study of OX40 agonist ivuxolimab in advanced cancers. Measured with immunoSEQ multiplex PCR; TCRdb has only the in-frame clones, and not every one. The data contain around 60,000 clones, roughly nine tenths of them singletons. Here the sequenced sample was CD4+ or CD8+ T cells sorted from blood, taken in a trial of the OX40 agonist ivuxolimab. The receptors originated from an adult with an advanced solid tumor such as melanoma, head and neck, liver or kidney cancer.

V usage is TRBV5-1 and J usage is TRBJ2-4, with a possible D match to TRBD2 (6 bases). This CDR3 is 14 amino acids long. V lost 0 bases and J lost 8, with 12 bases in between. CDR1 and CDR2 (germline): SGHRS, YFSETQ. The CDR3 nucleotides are TGCGCCAGCAGCTTGGGGAGGGCGTCGGACATTCAGTACTTC. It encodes CASSLGRASDIQYF.

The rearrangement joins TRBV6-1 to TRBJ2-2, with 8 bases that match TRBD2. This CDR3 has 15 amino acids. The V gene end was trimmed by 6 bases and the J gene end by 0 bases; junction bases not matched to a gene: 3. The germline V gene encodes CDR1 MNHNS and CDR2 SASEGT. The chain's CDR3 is CASSLAGANTGELFF. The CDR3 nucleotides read TGTGCCAGCAGCCTAGCGGGTGCGAACACCGGGGAGCTGTTTTTT.

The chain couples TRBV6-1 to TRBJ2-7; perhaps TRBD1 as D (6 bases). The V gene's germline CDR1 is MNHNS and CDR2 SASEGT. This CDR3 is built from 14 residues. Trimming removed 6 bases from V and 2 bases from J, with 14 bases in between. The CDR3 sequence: CASRIRDKAYEQYF. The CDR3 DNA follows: TGTGCCAGCAGAATCCGGGACAAGGCCTACGAGCAGTACTTC.

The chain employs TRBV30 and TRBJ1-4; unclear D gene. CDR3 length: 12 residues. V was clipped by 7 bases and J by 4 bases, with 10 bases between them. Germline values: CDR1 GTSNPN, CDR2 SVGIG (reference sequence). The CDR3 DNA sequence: TGTGCCTCCTTCGTGGTTAATGAAAAACTGTTTTTT. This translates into CASFVVNEKLFF.

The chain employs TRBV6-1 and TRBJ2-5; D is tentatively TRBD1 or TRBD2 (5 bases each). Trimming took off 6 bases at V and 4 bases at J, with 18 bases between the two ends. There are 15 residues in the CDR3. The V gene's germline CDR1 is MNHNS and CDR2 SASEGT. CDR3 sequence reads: CASRSTGPDIETQYF. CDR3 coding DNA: TGTGCCAGCAGATCAACGGGACCCGATATAGAGACCCAGTACTTC.

The CDR3 sequence: CASSSSGADEQYF. The CDR3 DNA reads TGTGCCAGCAGCTCTTCCGGGGCGGACGAGCAGTACTTC. The rearrangement joins TRBV9 to TRBJ2-7; the D gene could be TRBD1 or TRBD2 (5 bases each). Per the germline V gene, CDR1 is SGDLS and CDR2 is YYNGEE. V shed 4 bases and J shed 5 bases, with 13 bases lying between them. The CDR3 loop spans 13 amino acids.

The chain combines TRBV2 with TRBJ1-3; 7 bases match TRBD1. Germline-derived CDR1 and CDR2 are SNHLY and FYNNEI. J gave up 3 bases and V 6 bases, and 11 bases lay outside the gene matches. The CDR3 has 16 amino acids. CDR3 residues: CASSSSRQGGGNTIYF. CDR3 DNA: TGTGCCAGCAGCTCATCCCGACAGGGAGGTGGAAACACCATATATTTT.

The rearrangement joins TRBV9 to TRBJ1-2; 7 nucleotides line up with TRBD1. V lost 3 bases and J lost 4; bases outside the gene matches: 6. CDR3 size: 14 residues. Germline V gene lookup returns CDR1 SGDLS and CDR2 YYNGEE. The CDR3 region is CASSGGQTSYGYTF. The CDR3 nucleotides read TGTGCCAGCAGCGGGGGACAGACGTCCTATGGCTACACCTTC.

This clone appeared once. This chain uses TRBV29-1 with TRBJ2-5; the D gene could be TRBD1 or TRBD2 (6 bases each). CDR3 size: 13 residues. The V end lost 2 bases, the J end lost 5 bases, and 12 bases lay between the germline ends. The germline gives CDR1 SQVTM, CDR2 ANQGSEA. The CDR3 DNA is TGCAGCGTTGAATGGGGGGCCGGGGAGACCCAGTACTTC. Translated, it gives CSVEWGAGETQYF.

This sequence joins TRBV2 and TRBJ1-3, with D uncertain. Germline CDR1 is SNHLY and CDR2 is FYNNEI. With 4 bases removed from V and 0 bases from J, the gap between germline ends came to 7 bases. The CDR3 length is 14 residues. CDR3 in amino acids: CASSGVSSGNTIYF. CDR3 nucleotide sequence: TGTGCCAGCAGTGGAGTCAGCTCTGGAAACACCATATATTTT.

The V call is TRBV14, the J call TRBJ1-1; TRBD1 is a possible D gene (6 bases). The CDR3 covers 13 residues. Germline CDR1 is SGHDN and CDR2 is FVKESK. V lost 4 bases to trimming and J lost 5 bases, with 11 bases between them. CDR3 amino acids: CASSRQELTEAFF. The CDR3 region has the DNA TGTGCCAGCAGCCGACAGGAGTTGACTGAAGCTTTCTTT.

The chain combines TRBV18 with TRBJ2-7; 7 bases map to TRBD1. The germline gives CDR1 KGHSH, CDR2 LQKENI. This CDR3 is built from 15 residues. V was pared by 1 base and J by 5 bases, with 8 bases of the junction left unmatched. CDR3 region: CASSPLAGGMNEQYF. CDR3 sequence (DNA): TGTGCCAGCTCACCACTGGCAGGGGGAATGAACGAGCAGTACTTC. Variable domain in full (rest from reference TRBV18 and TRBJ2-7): NAGVMQNPRHLVRRRGQEARLRCSPMKGHSHVYWYRQLPEEGLKFMVYLQKENIIDESGMPKERFSAEFPKEGPSILRIQQVVRGDSAAYFCASSPLAGGMNEQYFGPGTRLTVT.

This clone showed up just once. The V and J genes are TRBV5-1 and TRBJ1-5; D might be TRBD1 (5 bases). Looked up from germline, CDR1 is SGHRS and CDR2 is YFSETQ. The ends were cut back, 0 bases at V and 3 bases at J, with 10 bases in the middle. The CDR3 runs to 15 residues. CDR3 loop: CASSLEGWHNQPQHF. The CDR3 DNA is TGCGCCAGCAGCTTGGAGGGGTGGCACAATCAGCCCCAGCATTTT.

The CDR3 sequence is CASTRQAGSYEQYF. DNA of the CDR3: TGTGCCAGCACAAGACAGGCCGGGTCCTACGAGCAGTACTTC. J is TRBJ2-7 and V is TRBV7-2; possibly TRBD1 for D (6 bases). V was pared by 7 bases and J by 1 base, with 14 bases between. This CDR3 has 14 amino acids. Looked up from germline, CDR1 is SGHTA and CDR2 is FQGNSA.

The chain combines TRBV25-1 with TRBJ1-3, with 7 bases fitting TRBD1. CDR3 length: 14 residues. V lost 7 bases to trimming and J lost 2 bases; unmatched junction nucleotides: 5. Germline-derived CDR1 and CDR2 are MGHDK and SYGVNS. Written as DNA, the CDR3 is TGTGCCAGCATCGATACAGGGGCTGGAAACACCATATATTTT. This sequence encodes CASIDTGAGNTIYF.

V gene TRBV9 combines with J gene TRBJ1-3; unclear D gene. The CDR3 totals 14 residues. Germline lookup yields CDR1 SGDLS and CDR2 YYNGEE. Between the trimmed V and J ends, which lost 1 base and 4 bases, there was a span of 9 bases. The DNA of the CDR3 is TGTGCCAGCAGCGTAATGGAGTTGGGAAACACCATATATTTT. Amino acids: CASSVMELGNTIYF.

CDR3 amino acids: CASSIGDGGWETQYF. DNA for the CDR3: TGTGCCAGTAGTATAGGAGACGGAGGTTGGGAGACCCAGTACTTC. This chain uses TRBV19 with TRBJ2-5, with D possibly TRBD2 on 5 matching bases. There are 15 residues in the CDR3. The V end was cut by 1 base, the J end by 5 bases, with 14 bases between. The germline CDR1 and CDR2 sequences are LNHDA and SQIVND (reference sequence).

CDR3 nucleotide sequence: TGTGCCAGCAGCTTGAGGGGAATCGCCTCTGGAAACACCATATATTTT. Its protein is CASSLRGIASGNTIYF. V usage is TRBV5-6 and J usage is TRBJ1-3, with a weak D call TRBD1 (5 bases). V was clipped by 1 base and J by 0 bases, with 11 bases between them. The germline CDR1 and CDR2 sequences are SGHDT and YYEEEE. This CDR3 spans 16 amino acids.

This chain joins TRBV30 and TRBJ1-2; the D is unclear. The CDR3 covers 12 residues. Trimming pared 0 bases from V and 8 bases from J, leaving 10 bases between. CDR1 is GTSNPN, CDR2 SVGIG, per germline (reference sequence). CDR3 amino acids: CAWSVGEAGYTF. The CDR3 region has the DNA TGTGCCTGGAGTGTAGGAGAGGCAGGCTACACCTTC.

CDR3 in amino acids: CASRPVGNEKLFF. CDR3 bases: TGTGCCAGCAGGCCAGTGGGTAATGAAAAACTGTTTTTT. J is TRBJ1-4 and V is TRBV6-5; no firm D call. CDR3 length equals 13 residues. Trimming stripped 6 bases from V and 4 bases from J, with 9 bases between. Per the germline V gene, CDR1 is MNHEY and CDR2 is SVGAGI.

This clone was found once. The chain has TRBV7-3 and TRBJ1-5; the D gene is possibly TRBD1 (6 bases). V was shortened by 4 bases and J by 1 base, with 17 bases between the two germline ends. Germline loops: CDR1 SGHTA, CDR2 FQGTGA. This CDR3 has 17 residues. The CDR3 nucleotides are TGTGCCAGCAGCTCCCAATCAGGGGATATGAGCAATCAGCCCCAGCATTTT. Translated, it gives CASSSQSGDMSNQPQHF.

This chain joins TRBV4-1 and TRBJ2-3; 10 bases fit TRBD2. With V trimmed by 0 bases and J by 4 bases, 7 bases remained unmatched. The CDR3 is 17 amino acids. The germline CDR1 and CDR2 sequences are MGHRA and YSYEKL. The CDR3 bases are TGCGCCAGCAGCCAAGACCAAAGCGGGGGGGGACCAGATACGCAGTATTTT. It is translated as CASSQDQSGGGPDTQYF.

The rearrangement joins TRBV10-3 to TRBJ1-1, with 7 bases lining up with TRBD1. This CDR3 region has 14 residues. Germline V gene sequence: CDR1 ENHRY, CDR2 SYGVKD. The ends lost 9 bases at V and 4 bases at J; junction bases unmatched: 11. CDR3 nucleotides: TGTGCCATTTCGGGACAGCCCTTGGGCACTGAAGCTTTCTTT. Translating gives CAISGQPLGTEAFF.

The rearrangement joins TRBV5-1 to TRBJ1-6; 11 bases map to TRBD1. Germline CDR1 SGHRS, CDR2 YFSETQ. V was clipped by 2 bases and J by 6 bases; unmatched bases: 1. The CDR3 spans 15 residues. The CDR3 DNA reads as TGCGCCAGCAGCTTAGGGACAGGGGGTAATTCACCCCTCCACTTT. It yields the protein CASSLGTGGNSPLHF.

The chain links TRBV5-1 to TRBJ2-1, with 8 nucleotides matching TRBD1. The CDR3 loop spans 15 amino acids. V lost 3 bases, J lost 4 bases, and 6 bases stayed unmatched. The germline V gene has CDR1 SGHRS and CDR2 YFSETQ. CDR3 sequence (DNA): TGCGCCAGCAGCTCCCGGGACAGGAGATACAATGAGCAGTTCTTC. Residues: CASSSRDRRYNEQFF.

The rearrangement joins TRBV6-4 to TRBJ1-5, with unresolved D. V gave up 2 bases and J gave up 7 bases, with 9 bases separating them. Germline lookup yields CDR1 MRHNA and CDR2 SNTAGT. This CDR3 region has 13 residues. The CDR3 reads CASSDREGQPQHF. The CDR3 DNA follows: TGTGCCAGCAGTGACCGCGAGGGCCAGCCCCAGCATTTT.

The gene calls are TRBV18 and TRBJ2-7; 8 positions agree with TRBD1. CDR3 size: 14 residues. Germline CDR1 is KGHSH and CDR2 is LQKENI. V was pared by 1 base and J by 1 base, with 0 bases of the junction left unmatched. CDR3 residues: CASSPRQGSYEQYF. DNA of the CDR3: TGTGCCAGCTCACCACGACAGGGGTCCTACGAGCAGTACTTC.